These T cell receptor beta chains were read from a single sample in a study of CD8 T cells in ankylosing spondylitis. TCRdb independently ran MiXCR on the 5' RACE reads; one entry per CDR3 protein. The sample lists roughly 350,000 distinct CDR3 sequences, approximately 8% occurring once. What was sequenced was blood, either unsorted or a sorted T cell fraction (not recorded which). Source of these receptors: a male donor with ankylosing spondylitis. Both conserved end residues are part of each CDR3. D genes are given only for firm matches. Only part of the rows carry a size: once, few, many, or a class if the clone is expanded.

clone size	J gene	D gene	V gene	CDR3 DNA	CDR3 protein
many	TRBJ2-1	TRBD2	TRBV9	TGTGCCAGCAGCCCAGACATCGCGCGGGGGAATCAGTTCTTC	CASSPDIARGNQFF
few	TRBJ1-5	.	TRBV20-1	TGCAGTGCTAGAGTTGCGACTGTAGGTCAGCCCCAGCATTTT	CSARVATVGQPQHF
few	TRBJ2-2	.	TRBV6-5	TGTGCCAGCAGTTACGCCAGCACCACCGGGGAGCTGTTTTTT	CASSYASTTGELFF
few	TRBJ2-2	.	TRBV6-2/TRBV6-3	TGTGCCAGCAGTTACCTGCAGGCAGGGGCCGGGGAGCTGTTTTTT	CASSYLQAGAGELFF
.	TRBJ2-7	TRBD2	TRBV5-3	TGTGCCCCCCATCCCTTTGAAGAGCGGGAGGTGTACGAGCAGTACTTC	CAPHPFEEREVYEQYF
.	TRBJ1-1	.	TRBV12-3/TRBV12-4	TGTGCCAGCAGCGCTTACGTGGGGAGGCTGAACACTGAAGCTTTCTTT	CASSAYVGRLNTEAFF
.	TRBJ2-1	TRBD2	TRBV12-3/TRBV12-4	TGTGCCAGCAGTTTAGGAGTGGGACTAGCGTGGAGGGATAACTACAATGAGCAGTTCTTC	CASSLGVGLAWRDNYNEQFF
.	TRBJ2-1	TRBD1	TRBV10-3	TGTGCCATCAGTGGGACAGGGGACGCCTGGGGAGGTGAGCAGTTCTTC	CAISGTGDAWGGEQFF
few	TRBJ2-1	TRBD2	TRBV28	TGTGCCAGCAGGGGTGGGAGGGCTTGGGATGAGCAGTTCTTC	CASRGGRAWDEQFF
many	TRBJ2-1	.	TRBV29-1	TGCAGCGTCGTTGATAATGAGCAGTTCTTC	CSVVDNEQFF
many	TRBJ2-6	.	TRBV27	TGTGCCAGCAGGACTGGGGCCAACGTCCTGACTTTC	CASRTGANVLTF
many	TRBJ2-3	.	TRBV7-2	TGTGCCAGCAGCTTAGAAGCGGGCGCGGGGACAGATACGCAGTATTTT	CASSLEAGAGTDTQYF
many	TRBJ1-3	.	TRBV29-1	TGCAGCGCATATAAAGCCGTGATCGGGGCCTCTGGAAACACCATATATTTT	CSAYKAVIGASGNTIYF
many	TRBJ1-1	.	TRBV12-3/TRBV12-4	TGTGCCAGCAGTTTAAGCGGGGCGCCGAACACTGAAGCTTTCTTT	CASSLSGAPNTEAFF
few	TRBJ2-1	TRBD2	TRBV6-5	TGTGCCAGCAGTTACAGGAGAGGACTAGCGGGAGAGAACAACGAGCAGTTCTTC	CASSYRRGLAGENNEQFF
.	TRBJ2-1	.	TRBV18	TGTGCCAGCTCACCCGTTCTGGCGGGCGATGAGCAGTTCTTC	CASSPVLAGDEQFF
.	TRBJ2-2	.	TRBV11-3	TGTGCCAGCACCCAAGAGGTATCTTCAGCGGGGGAGCTGTTTTTT	CASTQEVSSAGELFF
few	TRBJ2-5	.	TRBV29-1	TGCAGCGTTGAATCCGGGGTAGAGACCCAGTACTTC	CSVESGVETQYF
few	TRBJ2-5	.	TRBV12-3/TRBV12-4	TGTGCCAGCAGCATCTACGGGGCTGCTGAGACCCAGTACTTC	CASSIYGAAETQYF
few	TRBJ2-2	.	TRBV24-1	TGTGCCACCAGTGATCGGCAGGGGAACACCGGGGAGCTGTTTTTT	CATSDRQGNTGELFF
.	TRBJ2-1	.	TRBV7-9	TGTGCCAGCAGCTCTGACGGACGACGGCGCAATGAGCAGTTCTTC	CASSSDGRRRNEQFF
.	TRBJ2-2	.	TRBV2	TGTGCCAGCAATATAGGGCTCACCGGGGAGCTGTTTTTT	CASNIGLTGELFF
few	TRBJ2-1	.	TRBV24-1	TGTGCCACCAGTGCAGGTCAGGGGCCCTACAATGAGCAGTTCTTC	CATSAGQGPYNEQFF
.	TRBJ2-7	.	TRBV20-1	TGCAGTGCTAGACGGCCGGCCGCCTACGAGCAGTACTTC	CSARRPAAYEQYF
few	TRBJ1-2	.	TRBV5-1	TGCGCCAGCAGCACGGGACTGATCTATGGCTACACCTTC	CASSTGLIYGYTF
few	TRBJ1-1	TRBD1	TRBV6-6	TGTGCCAGCAGTGCGACAGGGGGAGTGGTAGCTTTCTTT	CASSATGGVVAFF
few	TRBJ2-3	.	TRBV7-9	TGTGCCAGCTTACCAGATACGCAGTATTTT	CASLPDTQYF
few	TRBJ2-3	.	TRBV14	TGTGCCAGCAGCCCCCCGGGACCTTATACGCAGTATTTT	CASSPPGPYTQYF
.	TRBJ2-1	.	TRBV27	TGTGCCAGCAGTTTTGGGCAGGATGGGAATGAGCAGTTCTTC	CASSFGQDGNEQFF
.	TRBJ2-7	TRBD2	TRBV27	TGTGCCAGCAGTTATCTAGCGGGGACCTACGAGCAGTACTTC	CASSYLAGTYEQYF
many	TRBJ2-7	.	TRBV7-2	TGTGCCAGCAGCCCCGGGGATACGATCTACGAGCAGTACTTC	CASSPGDTIYEQYF
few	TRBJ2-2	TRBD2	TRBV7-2	TGTGCCAGCAGCCAAGCGGGAGGGCACACCGGGGAGCTGTTTTTT	CASSQAGGHTGELFF
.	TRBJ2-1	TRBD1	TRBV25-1	TGTGCCAGCAGTGGCCTTGGGACAGACAATGAGCAGTTCTTC	CASSGLGTDNEQFF
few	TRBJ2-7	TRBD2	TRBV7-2	TGTGCCAGCAGCCCACTTGCGGGGGGCTACTCCTACGAGCAGTACTTC	CASSPLAGGYSYEQYF
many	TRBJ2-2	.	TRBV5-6	TGTGCCAGCAGCACCACCGGAGTCTTCAACACCGGGGAGCTGTTTTTT	CASSTTGVFNTGELFF
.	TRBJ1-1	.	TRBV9	TGTGCCAGCAGCGTAGGTAAGGGGACGGCTTTCTTT	CASSVGKGTAFF
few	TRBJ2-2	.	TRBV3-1	TGTGCCAGCAGCCAAGTTGGGGCCGGGGAGCTGTTTTTT	CASSQVGAGELFF
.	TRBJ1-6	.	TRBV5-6	TGTGCCAGCAGTTACAGGGATTCACCCCTCCACTTT	CASSYRDSPLHF
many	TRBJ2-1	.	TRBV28	TGTGCCAGCGAATTTTGGGGGAGCAATGAGCAGTTCTTC	CASEFWGSNEQFF
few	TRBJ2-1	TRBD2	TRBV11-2	TGTGCCAGCAGCTTAGAAGTGTCACCGGGACTAGGCCCGCCCGGCTCCTACAATGAGCAGTTCTTC	CASSLEVSPGLGPPGSYNEQFF
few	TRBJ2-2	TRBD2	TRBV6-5	TGTGCCAGCAGTTACGGACTAGCGGGGCAACATAACACCGGGGAGCTGTTTTTT	CASSYGLAGQHNTGELFF
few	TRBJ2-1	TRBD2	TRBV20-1	TGCAGTGCTAGAGCCGGGACTACCTACAATGAGCAGTTCTTC	CSARAGTTYNEQFF
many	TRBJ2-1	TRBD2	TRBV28	TGTGCCAGCCTAGCGGGAGGGTACAATGAGCAGTTCTTC	CASLAGGYNEQFF
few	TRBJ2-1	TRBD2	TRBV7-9	TGTGCCAGCAGCTTCGCCGTCACTAGCGGGAGCTATGAGCAGTTCTTC	CASSFAVTSGSYEQFF
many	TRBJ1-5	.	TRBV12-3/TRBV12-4	TGTGCCAGCAGTTTTGGACCATCGACAGGCCAGCAGCCCCAGCATTTT	CASSFGPSTGQQPQHF
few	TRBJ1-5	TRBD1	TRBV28	TGTGCCAGCAGTTTATTAATGGACAGGGGAAATCAGCCCCAGCATTTT	CASSLLMDRGNQPQHF
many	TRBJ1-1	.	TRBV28	TGTGCCAGCAGGCCCCACCTGGCAGGTAGGAGGAACACTGAAGCTTTCTTT	CASRPHLAGRRNTEAFF
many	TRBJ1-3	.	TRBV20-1	TGCAGTGCTAGAGATCTACAGTACTCTGGAAACACCATATATTTT	CSARDLQYSGNTIYF
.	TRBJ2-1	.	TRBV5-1	TGCGCCAGCAGCTTGTTGCCGGGAGCCAGCAACAATGAGCAGTTCTTC	CASSLLPGASNNEQFF
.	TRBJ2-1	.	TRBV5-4	TGTGCCAGCAGTCTAAGGGAGTGGGTCTACAATGAGCAGTTCTTC	CASSLREWVYNEQFF
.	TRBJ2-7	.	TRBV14	TGTGCCAGCAGCCAAGATCTGGCTACCTACGAGCAGTACTTC	CASSQDLATYEQYF
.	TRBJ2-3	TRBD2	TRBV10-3	TGTGCCACCGGGGGACTAGCGGTTAGCACAGATACGCAGTATTTT	CATGGLAVSTDTQYF
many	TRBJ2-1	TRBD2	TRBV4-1	TGCGCCAGCAGCCAAGATCTCGCGGGAGCGTCCAATGAGCAGTTCTTC	CASSQDLAGASNEQFF
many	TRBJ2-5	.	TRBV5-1	TGCGCCAGCAGCGCAGCGTACCAAGAGACCCAGTACTTC	CASSAAYQETQYF
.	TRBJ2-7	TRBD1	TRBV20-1	TGCAGTACTAGGGGTGGACAGGGGCTCCCCGAGCAGTACTTC	CSTRGGQGLPEQYF